Listed here is a single T cell receptor beta chain. Authors' processing steps: Researchers report that nucleated cell counts were estimated from reference gene primer amplification. Sequencing was performed with immunoSEQ multiplex PCR; in TCRdb, only in-frame clones are kept and a portion is missing. Clonal size and the V and J genes are those of that table, whereas D and trimming came from the DNA. The sample holds around 45,000 clones, about 91% seen once. This record belongs to a study of blood T cell repertoires in COVID-19. Background on the study: Italy, Spain and the United States were the sources of the convalescent and acute COVID-19 samples. T cells, B-cell-depleted T cells, or PBMCs supplied cDNA or gDNA.

The CDR3 is 15 amino acids. V dropped 7 bases and J dropped 7; count of bases not matched to a gene: 12. Germline lookup yields CDR1 LNHDA and CDR2 SQIVND (reference sequence). The receptor comes from a man aged 60-69 years with active COVID-19. The chain couples TRBV19 to TRBJ2-1; 8 bases match TRBD2. Sequenced material: peripheral blood. The CDR3 DNA reads TGTGCCAGTACCATGGTAGCGGGAAACCGGAATGAGCAGTTCTTC. Amino acids: CASTMVAGNRNEQFF.